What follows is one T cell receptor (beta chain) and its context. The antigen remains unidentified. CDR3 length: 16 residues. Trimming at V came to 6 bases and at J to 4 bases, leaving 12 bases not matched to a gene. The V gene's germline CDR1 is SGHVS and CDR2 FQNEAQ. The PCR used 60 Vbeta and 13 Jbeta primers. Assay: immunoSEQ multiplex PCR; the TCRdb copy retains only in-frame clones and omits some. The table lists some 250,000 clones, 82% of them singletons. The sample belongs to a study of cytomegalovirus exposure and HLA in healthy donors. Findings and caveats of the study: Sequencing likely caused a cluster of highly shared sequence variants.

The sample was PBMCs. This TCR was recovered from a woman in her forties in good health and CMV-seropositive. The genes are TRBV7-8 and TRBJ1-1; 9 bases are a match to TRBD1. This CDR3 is CASRAGTGWTGTEAFF. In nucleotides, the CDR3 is TGTGCCAGCAGGGCCGGGACAGGGTGGACGGGCACTGAAGCTTTCTTT. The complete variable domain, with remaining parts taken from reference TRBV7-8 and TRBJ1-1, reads GAGVSQSPRYKVAKRGQDVALRCDPISGHVSLFWYQQALGQGPEFLTYFQNEAQLDKSGLPSDRFFAERPEGSVSTLKIQRTQQEDSAVYLCASRAGTGWTGTEAFFGQGTRLTVV.